Below, 24 T cell receptor beta chains from the same sample are listed, as sequenced in a study of CD8 T cells in ankylosing spondylitis. Whole-study findings and limits: Seemingly distinctive of ankylosing spondylitis blood was a TCR beta motif formed by eight highly homologous variants.

TCRdb re-called the 5' RACE reads with MiXCR, one entry per CDR3 protein. The sample consists of some 85,000 distinct CDR3 sequences, roughly 8.8% of them appearing once. These TCRs' antigens remain unknown. Sample: blood, either unsorted or a sorted T cell fraction (not recorded which). Source of these receptors: a male donor with ankylosing spondylitis.

The rearrangement links TRBV5-4 to TRBJ2-2; tentative D call: TRBD1 (5 bases). The germline gives CDR1 SGHNT, CDR2 YYREEE (reference sequence). V was trimmed by 4 bases and J by 4 bases, leaving 5 bases between them. The CDR3 is 12 residues long. CDR3 in amino acids: CASSRGTGELFF. CDR3 nucleotides: TGTGCCAGCAGCAGGGGCACCGGGGAGCTGTTTTTT.

This clonotype was counted ten times or more. V and J are TRBV24-1 and TRBJ2-1; D remains ambiguous. Germline CDR1 reads KGHDR; CDR2 reads SFDVKD. The germline V and J ends were trimmed by 5 bases and 2 bases, with 12 bases remaining between them. CDR3 length: 15 amino acids. CDR3 in DNA: TGTGCCACCAGTGGTCATCGGCTAGCCTACAATGAGCAGTTCTTC. This gives the protein CATSGHRLAYNEQFF.

This clonotype was detected many times. This chain uses TRBV6-5 with TRBJ2-5; TRBD2 agrees at 16 bases. The ends lost 4 bases at V and 5 bases at J; junction bases unmatched: 4. Germline V gene lookup returns CDR1 MNHEY and CDR2 SVGAGI. The CDR3 covers 16 residues. CDR3 amino acids: CASSSGLAGGWETQYF. In DNA, the CDR3 is TGTGCCAGCAGTTCGGGACTAGCGGGAGGGTGGGAGACCCAGTACTTC.

This clonotype was picked up a small number of times. V usage is TRBV2 and J usage is TRBJ1-1; TRBD1 matches at 7 bases. Trimming cost V 6 bases and J 4 bases; bases outside gene matches: 2. Germline-derived CDR1 and CDR2 are SNHLY and FYNNEI. This CDR3 is built from 12 residues. The CDR3 DNA follows: TGTGCCAGCAGGGACAGGCTCACTGAAGCTTTCTTT. Translating gives CASRDRLTEAFF.

The table lists this clonotype with a few counts. The chain is built from TRBV10-3 and TRBJ2-2; 8 bases map to TRBD2. J lost 3 bases, V lost 2 bases, and 2 bases had no gene match. The CDR3 runs 15 residues. In germline, CDR1 is ENHRY, CDR2 SYGVKD. The DNA for the CDR3 is TGTGCCATCAGTGAGCCGGGAGGGGACACCGGGGAGCTGTTTTTT. Translated, it gives CAISEPGGDTGELFF.

This clonotype was observed at least ten times. The chain links TRBV4-1 to TRBJ1-6; the match to TRBD1 covers 8 bases. The CDR3 length is 14 residues. Trimming cost V 5 bases and J 7 bases; bases outside gene matches: 4. CDR1 is MGHRA, CDR2 YSYEKL, per germline. The CDR3 reads CASSSRQGNSPLHF. For the CDR3, the DNA is TGCGCCAGCAGCTCCCGACAGGGGAATTCACCCCTCCACTTT.

This clonotype was seen a few times. This rearrangement joins TRBV11-2 to TRBJ2-7; 10 bases align to TRBD2. Trimming took 3 bases from V and 3 from J; bases not matched to a gene: 2. The germline V gene has CDR1 SGHAT and CDR2 FQNNGV. This CDR3 has 14 amino acids. This chain's CDR3 is CASSFGTSDYEQYF. Written as DNA, the CDR3 is TGTGCCAGCAGCTTCGGGACTAGCGACTACGAGCAGTACTTC.

CDR3 loop: CASSSQGFTYEQYF. The CDR3 DNA reads TGTGCCAGCAGCTCACAGGGGTTCACCTACGAGCAGTACTTC. V is TRBV5-4 and J is TRBJ2-7; TRBD1 matches 7 bases. The ends lost 3 bases at V and 2 bases at J; junction bases unmatched: 5. Looked up from germline, CDR1 is SGHNT and CDR2 is YYREEE (reference sequence). The CDR3 length is 14 residues. The variable domain in full, with the rest retrieved from reference TRBV5-4 and TRBJ2-7, is ETGVTQSPTHLIKTRGQQVTLRCSSQSGHNTVSWYQQALGQGPQFIFQYYREEENGRGNFPPRFSGLQFPNYSSELNVNALELDDSALYLCASSSQGFTYEQYFGPGTRLTVT.

This clonotype was counted only a few times. This chain joins TRBV15 and TRBJ1-5; D is perhaps TRBD1 (6 bases). CDR1 is LNHNV, CDR2 YYDKDF, per germline (reference sequence). The CDR3 runs 15 residues. The germline V and J ends were trimmed by 0 bases and 6 bases, with 12 bases remaining between them. CDR3 nucleotide sequence: TGTGCCACCAGCAGAGATAAGGGGGTGAGTCAGCCCCAGCATTTT. Residues: CATSRDKGVSQPQHF.

In its sample, this clonotype was seen many times. The V call is TRBV24-1, the J call TRBJ2-3; unclear D gene. The ends were cut back, 3 bases at V and 2 bases at J, with 11 bases in the middle. From germline, CDR1 is KGHDR and CDR2 SFDVKD. The CDR3 is made up of 15 amino acids. This chain's CDR3 is CATSDRLGITDTQYF. DNA for the CDR3: TGTGCCACCAGTGATCGGTTAGGAATCACAGATACGCAGTATTTT.

CDR3 in amino acids: CSARARLAPSTDTQYF. The CDR3 DNA follows: TGCAGTGCTAGGGCGAGACTAGCGCCGAGCACAGATACGCAGTATTTT. The gene calls are TRBV20-1 and TRBJ2-3, with 8 bases aligning to TRBD2. The germline gives CDR1 DFQATT, CDR2 SNEGSKA (reference sequence). The length of the CDR3 is 16 residues. With 3 bases clipped from V and 0 bases from J, the junction kept 8 bases outside the gene matches.

This clonotype was recorded at least ten times. The chain couples TRBV7-9 to TRBJ2-7; D is undetermined. CDR1 and CDR2 (germline): SEHNR, FQNEAQ (reference sequence). This CDR3 has 11 residues. Trimming removed 9 bases at V and 0 bases at J, with 6 bases between. The CDR3 sequence is CASMDSYEQYF. The CDR3 DNA sequence: TGTGCCAGTATGGACTCCTACGAGCAGTACTTC.

This clonotype was counted a few times. The CDR3 bases are TGCAGTGCACGAAGACTTAGCGATTACACCGGGGAGCTGTTTTTT. Translation gives CSARRLSDYTGELFF. The rearrangement links TRBV20-1 to TRBJ2-2, with D tentatively TRBD2 (5 bases). The CDR3 totals 15 residues. From germline, CDR1 is DFQATT and CDR2 SNEGSKA (reference sequence). Trimming shortened V by 6 bases and J by 3 bases, and 17 bases separated the two germline ends.

Ten or more counts support this clonotype. The V and J genes are TRBV5-5 and TRBJ1-5; D is undetermined. The CDR3 loop spans 15 amino acids. Trimming shortened V by 5 bases and J by 0 bases, and 12 bases separated the two germline ends. Germline V lookup: CDR1 SGHKS, CDR2 YYEKEE (reference sequence). The CDR3 DNA is TGTGCCAGCAGTCTGGTGGGGAATAGCAATCAGCCCCAGCATTTT. Protein product: CASSLVGNSNQPQHF.

This clonotype was counted many times. In DNA, the CDR3 is TGCGCCAGCAGCGTAGACTCGGGAGGGGCACACAATGAGCAGTTCTTC. It yields the protein CASSVDSGGAHNEQFF. The rearrangement uses TRBV5-1 and TRBJ2-1; 8 positions match TRBD2. This CDR3 contains 16 residues. Germline CDR1 SGHRS, CDR2 YFSETQ. Unmatched junction bases numbered 11, after V lost 4 bases and J lost 5 bases.

This clonotype was counted at least ten times. The chain joins TRBV27 to TRBJ2-7, with D tentatively TRBD1 (6 bases). The CDR3 is 15 amino acids. The germline CDR1 and CDR2 sequences are MNHEY and SMNVEV (reference sequence). Trimming removed 2 bases from V and 4 bases from J, with 15 bases in between. Here the CDR3 reads CASSLIQGTKYEQYF. The CDR3 nucleotides read TGTGCCAGCAGTTTAATCCAGGGGACAAAATACGAGCAGTACTTC.

This chain links TRBV5-1 with TRBJ2-3, with TRBD2 matching 10 bases. Unmatched junction bases numbered 4, after V lost 1 base and J lost 2 bases. The CDR3 consists of 16 residues. Per germline, CDR1 SGHRS and CDR2 YFSETQ. CDR3 DNA sequence: TGCGCCAGCAGCTTGTTGGGACTAGCGCCCACAGATACGCAGTATTTT. Its translation is CASSLLGLAPTDTQYF.

This clonotype was detected a few times. The genes are TRBV4-2 and TRBJ2-1; D ambiguous. The V end lost 7 bases, the J end lost 6 bases, and 13 bases lay between the germline ends. The length of the CDR3 is 13 residues. Germline V lookup: CDR1 LGHNA, CDR2 YNFKEQ. The CDR3 DNA follows: TGTGCCAGCACCCCGGGCCCTAGCAATGAGCAGTTCTTC. Translated, it gives CASTPGPSNEQFF.

This clonotype was detected ten times or more. The rearrangement links TRBV10-2 to TRBJ2-7, with D unclear. Trimming stripped 3 bases from V and 4 bases from J, with 7 bases between. The CDR3 spans 12 residues. Looked up from germline, CDR1 is WSHSY and CDR2 is SAAADI. CDR3 amino acids: CASSDEMYEQYV. CDR3 nucleotide sequence: TGCGCCAGCAGTGATGAGATGTACGAGCAGTACGTC.

This clonotype came up a few times. This chain connects TRBV10-1 to TRBJ2-7; possibly TRBD2 for D (5 bases). The CDR3 covers 12 residues. The germline V gene has CDR1 WNHNN and CDR2 SYGVQD (reference sequence). In nucleotides, the CDR3 is TGCGCCAGCAGTGAGGATGCGGGCCCGATCGAGGTC. Amino acids: CASSEDAGPIEV.

This clonotype has a handful of counts. This chain uses TRBV15 with TRBJ2-7; a weak D match, TRBD2 (6 bases). Germline CDR1 reads LNHNV; CDR2 reads YYDKDF (reference sequence). V gave up 4 bases and J gave up 5 bases, with 21 bases separating them. This CDR3 contains 16 residues. CDR3 region: CATSIRLGVFGDEQYV. As DNA, the CDR3 is TGTGCCACCAGCATTCGACTAGGGGTGTTTGGGGACGAGCAGTACGTC.

This clonotype appeared many times. The chain couples TRBV27 to TRBJ2-2, with D possibly called TRBD1 or TRBD2 (7 bases each). There are 17 residues in the CDR3. Germline V lookup: CDR1 MNHEY, CDR2 SMNVEV (reference sequence). V gave up 5 bases and J gave up 4 bases, with 20 bases separating them. This chain's CDR3 is CASSLDRDYMTTGELFF. The CDR3 DNA reads TGTGCCAGCAGTCTCGACAGGGACTATATGACCACCGGGGAGCTGTTTTTT.

In its sample, this clonotype was seen a few times. The chain uses TRBV30 and TRBJ2-1, with a weak D call TRBD2 (5 bases). CDR1 is GTSNPN, CDR2 SVGIG, per germline (reference sequence). Trimming shortened V by 3 bases and J by 7 bases, and 13 bases separated the two germline ends. This CDR3 is 13 amino acids long. CDR3 amino acids: CAWSPREGNEQFF. The CDR3 coding sequence is TGTGCCTGGAGCCCGAGGGAAGGAAATGAGCAGTTCTTC.

This clonotype was observed a handful of times. V usage is TRBV20-1 and J usage is TRBJ2-5, with 9 positions matching TRBD1. The length of the CDR3 is 12 residues. Losses at the gene ends were 3 bases for V and 5 bases for J; bases not matched to a gene: 1. Looked up from germline, CDR1 is DFQATT and CDR2 is SNEGSKA (reference sequence). The chain's CDR3 is CSASGTGETQYF. The CDR3 coding sequence is TGCAGTGCTAGCGGGACAGGGGAGACCCAGTACTTC.